A single sample is the source of the 4 T cell receptor beta chains below, sequenced in a study of CXCR3-negative and CXCR3-positive naive CD8 T cells. UMI-tagged TRB cDNA libraries were built via 5' RACE. From the 5' RACE reads, TCRdb lists one entry per CDR3 protein and no DNA. This sample's table reports 100,000 to 150,000 distinct CDR3 sequences. The material sequenced was naive CXCR3- CD8+ T cells from blood. Subset denoted: CD45RO-CCR7+CD27+CD95- naive CD8+ T cells lacking CXCR3 (TNR3-). Receptor source: a human donor in good health. Some clones in this sample may be carry-over from other donors' samples.

The CDR3: CASSLVEGEQYF. The rearrangement uses TRBV5-1 and TRBJ2-7; TCRdb picks TRBD2, but there is no DNA to check that call. Germline loops: CDR1 SGHRS, CDR2 YFSETQ. CDR3 size: 12 residues.

The V gene is TRBV7-9, the J gene TRBJ2-7. This CDR3 contains 11 residues. Germline values: CDR1 SEHNR, CDR2 FQNEAQ (reference sequence). Here the CDR3 reads CASSLNGKQYF.

The genes are TRBV5-1 and TRBJ1-1; the D call of TRBD1 rests on TCRdb alone, since no DNA is present to check it. CDR1 is SGHRS, CDR2 YFSETQ, per germline. The CDR3 spans 15 residues. This chain's CDR3 is CASSLEATGSTEAFF. Supplemented by reference TRBV5-1 and TRBJ1-1, the full variable domain reads KAGVTQTPRYLIKTRGQQVTLSCSPISGHRSVSWYQQTPGQGLQFLFEYFSETQRNKGNFPGRFSGRQFSNSRSEMNVSTLELGDSALYLCASSLEATGSTEAFFGQGTRLTVV.

V is TRBV18 and J is TRBJ2-6. The CDR3 is 15 amino acids. CDR1 and CDR2 from the germline V gene are KGHSH and LQKENI. This CDR3 reads CASSPPGSGANVLTF.